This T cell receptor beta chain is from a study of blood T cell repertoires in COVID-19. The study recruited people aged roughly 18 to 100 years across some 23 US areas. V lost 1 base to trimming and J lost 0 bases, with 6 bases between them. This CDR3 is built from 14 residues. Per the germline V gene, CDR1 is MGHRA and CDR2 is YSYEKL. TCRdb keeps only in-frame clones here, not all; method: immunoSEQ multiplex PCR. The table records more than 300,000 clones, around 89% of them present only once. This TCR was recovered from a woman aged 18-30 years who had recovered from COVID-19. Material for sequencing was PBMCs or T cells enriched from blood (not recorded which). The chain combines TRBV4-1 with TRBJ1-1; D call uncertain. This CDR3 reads CASSQGAVNTEAFF. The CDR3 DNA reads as TGCGCCAGCAGCCAAGGGGCAGTGAACACTGAAGCTTTCTTT.